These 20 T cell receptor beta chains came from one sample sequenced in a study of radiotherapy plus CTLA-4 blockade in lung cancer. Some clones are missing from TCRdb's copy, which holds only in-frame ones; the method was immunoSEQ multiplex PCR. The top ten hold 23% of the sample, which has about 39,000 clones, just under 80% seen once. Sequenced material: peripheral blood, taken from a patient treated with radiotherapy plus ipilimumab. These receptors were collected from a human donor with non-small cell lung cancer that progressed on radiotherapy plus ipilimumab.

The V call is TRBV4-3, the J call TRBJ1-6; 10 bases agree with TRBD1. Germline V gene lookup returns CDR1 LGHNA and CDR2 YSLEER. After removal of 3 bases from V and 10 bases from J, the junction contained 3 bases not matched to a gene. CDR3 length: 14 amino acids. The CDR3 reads CASSQDRGNSPLHF. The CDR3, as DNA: TGCGCCAGCAGCCAGGACAGGGGGAACTCACCCCTCCACTTT.

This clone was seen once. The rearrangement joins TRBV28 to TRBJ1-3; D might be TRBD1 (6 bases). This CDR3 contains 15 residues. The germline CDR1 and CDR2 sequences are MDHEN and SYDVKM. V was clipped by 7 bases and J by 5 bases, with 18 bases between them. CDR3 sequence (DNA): TGTGCCAGCACCCCAAAAGATGGGACAAGAAACACCATATATTTT. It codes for CASTPKDGTRNTIYF. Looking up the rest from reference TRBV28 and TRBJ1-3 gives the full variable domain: DVKVTQSSRYLVKRTGEKVFLECVQDMDHENMFWYRQDPGLGLRLIYFSYDVKMKEKGDIPEGYSVSREKKERFSLILESASTNQTSMYLCASTPKDGTRNTIYFGEGSWLTVV.

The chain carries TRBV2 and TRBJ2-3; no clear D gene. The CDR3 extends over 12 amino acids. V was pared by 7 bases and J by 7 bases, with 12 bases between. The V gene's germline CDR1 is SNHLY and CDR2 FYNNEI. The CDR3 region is CASTLEKNTQYF. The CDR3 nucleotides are TGTGCCAGCACCCTGGAGAAAAATACGCAGTATTTT.

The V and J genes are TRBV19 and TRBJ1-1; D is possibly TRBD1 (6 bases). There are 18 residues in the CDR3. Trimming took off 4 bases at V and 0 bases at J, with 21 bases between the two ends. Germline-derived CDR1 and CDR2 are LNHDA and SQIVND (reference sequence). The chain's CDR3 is CASSTIRGRYTMNTEAFF. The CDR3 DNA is TGTGCCAGTAGTACCATCAGGGGCAGGTACACCATGAACACTGAAGCTTTCTTT.

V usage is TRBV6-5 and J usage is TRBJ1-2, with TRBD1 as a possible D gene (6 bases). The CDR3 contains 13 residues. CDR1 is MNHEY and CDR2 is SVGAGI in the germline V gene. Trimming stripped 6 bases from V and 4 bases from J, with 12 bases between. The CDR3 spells CASRLPGVYGYTF. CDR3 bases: TGTGCCAGCAGACTTCCAGGGGTCTATGGCTACACCTTC.

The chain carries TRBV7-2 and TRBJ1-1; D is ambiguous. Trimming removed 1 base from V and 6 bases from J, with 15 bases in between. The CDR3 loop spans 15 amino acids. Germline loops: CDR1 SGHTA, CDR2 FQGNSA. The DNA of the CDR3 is TGTGCCAGCAGCTTAGAATCAGAGGGTAGGGCTGAAGCTTTCTTT. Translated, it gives CASSLESEGRAEAFF.

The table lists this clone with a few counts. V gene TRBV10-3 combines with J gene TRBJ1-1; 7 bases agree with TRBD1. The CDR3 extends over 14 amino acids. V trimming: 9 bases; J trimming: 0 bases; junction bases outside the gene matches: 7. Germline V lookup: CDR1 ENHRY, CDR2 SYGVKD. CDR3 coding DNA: TGTGCCATACGGGAACAGGGGTTGAACACTGAAGCTTTCTTT. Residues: CAIREQGLNTEAFF.

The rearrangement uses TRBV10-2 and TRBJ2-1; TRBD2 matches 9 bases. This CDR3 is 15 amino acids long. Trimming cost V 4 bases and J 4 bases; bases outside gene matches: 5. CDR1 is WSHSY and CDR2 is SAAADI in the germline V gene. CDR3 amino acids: CASSAGRGGYNEQFF. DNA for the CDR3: TGCGCCAGCAGTGCAGGGCGGGGGGGATACAATGAGCAGTTCTTC.

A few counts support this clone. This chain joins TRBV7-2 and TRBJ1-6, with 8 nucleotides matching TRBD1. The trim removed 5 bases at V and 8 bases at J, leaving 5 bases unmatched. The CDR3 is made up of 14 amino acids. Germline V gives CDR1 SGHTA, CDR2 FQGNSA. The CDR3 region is CASSQDRGDSPLHF. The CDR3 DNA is TGTGCCAGCAGCCAAGACAGGGGAGATTCACCCCTCCACTTT.

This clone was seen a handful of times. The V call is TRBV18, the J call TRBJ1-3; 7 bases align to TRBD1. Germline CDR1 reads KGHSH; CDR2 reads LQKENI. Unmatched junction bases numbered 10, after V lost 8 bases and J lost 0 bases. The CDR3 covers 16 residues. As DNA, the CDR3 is TGTGCCAGCGCGGGAAGGACAGGATTCTCTGGAAACACCATATATTTT. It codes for CASAGRTGFSGNTIYF.

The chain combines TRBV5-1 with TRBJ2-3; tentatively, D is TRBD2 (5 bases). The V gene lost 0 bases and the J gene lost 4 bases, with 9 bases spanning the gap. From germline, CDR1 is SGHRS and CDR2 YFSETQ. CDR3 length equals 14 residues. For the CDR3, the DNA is TGCGCCAGCAGCTTGGTGACTACCTCAGATACGCAGTATTTT. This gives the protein CASSLVTTSDTQYF.

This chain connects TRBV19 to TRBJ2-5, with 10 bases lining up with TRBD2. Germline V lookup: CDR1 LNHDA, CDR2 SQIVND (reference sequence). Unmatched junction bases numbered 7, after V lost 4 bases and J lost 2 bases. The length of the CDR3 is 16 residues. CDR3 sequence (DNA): TGTGCCAGTAGTAGTCATACTAGCGGGGTACAAGAGACCCAGTACTTC. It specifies CASSSHTSGVQETQYF. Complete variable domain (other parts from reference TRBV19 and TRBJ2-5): DGGITQSPKYLFRKEGQNVTLSCEQNLNHDAMYWYRQDPGQGLRLIYYSQIVNDFQKGDIAEGYSVSREKKESFPLTVTSAQKNPTAFYLCASSSHTSGVQETQYFGPGTRLLVL.

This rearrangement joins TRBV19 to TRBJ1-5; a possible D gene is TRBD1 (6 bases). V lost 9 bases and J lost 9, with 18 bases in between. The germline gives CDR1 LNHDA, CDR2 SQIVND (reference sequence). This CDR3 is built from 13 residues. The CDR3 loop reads CASRKGVGAPQHF. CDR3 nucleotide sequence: TGTGCCAGCCGCAAGGGGGTGGGGGCGCCCCAGCATTTT. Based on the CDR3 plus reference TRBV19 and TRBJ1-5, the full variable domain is DGGITQSPKYLFRKEGQNVTLSCEQNLNHDAMYWYRQDPGQGLRLIYYSQIVNDFQKGDIAEGYSVSREKKESFPLTVTSAQKNPTAFYLCASRKGVGAPQHFGDGTRLSIL.

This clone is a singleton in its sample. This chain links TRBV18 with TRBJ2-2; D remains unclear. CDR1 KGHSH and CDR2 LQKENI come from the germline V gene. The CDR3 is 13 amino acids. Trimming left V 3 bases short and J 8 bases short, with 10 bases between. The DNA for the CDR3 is TGTGCCAGCTCACCGGCGAGGCAAGGGGAGCTGTTTTTT. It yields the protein CASSPARQGELFF. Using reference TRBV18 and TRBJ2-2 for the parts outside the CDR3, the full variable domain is NAGVMQNPRHLVRRRGQEARLRCSPMKGHSHVYWYRQLPEEGLKFMVYLQKENIIDESGMPKERFSAEFPKEGPSILRIQQVVRGDSAAYFCASSPARQGELFFGEGSRLTVL.

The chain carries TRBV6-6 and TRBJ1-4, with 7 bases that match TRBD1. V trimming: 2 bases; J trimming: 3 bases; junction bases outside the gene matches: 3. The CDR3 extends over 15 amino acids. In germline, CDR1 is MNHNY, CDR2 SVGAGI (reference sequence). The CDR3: CASSYPGQSNEKLFF. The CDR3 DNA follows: TGTGCCAGCAGTTACCCGGGACAGTCTAATGAAAAACTGTTTTTT.

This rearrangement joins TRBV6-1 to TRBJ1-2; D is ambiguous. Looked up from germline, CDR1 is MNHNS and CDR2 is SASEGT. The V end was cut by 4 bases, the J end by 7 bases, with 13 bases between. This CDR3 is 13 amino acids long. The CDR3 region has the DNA TGTGCCAGCAGTGGCGGGGAGAGGATTGGCTACACCTTC. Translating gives CASSGGERIGYTF.

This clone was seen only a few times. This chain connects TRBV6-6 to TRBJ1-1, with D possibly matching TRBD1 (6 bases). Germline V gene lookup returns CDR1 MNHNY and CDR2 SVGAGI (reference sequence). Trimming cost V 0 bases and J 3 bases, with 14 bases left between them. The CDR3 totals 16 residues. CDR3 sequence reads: CASSYSRGAQDTEAFF. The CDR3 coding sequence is TGTGCCAGCAGTTACTCACGGGGGGCGCAAGACACTGAAGCTTTCTTT.

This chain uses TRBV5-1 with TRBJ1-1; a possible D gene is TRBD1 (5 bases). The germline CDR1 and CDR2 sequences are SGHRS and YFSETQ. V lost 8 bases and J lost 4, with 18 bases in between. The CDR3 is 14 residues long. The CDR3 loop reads CASTQGGGSTEAFF. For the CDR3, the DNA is TGCGCCAGTACCCAGGGTGGGGGGAGCACTGAAGCTTTCTTT. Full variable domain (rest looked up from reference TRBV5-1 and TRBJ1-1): KAGVTQTPRYLIKTRGQQVTLSCSPISGHRSVSWYQQTPGQGLQFLFEYFSETQRNKGNFPGRFSGRQFSNSRSEMNVSTLELGDSALYLCASTQGGGSTEAFFGQGTRLTVV.

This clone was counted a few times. CDR3 sequence reads: CASKPNQGLVTQYF. The CDR3 DNA is TGTGCCAGCAAACCCAATCAGGGGCTGGTGACCCAGTACTTC. This chain connects TRBV27 to TRBJ2-5; tentatively, D is TRBD1 (6 bases). The germline V gene has CDR1 MNHEY and CDR2 SMNVEV (reference sequence). Between the trimmed V and J ends, which lost 7 bases and 7 bases, there was a span of 19 bases. The CDR3 length is 14 residues.

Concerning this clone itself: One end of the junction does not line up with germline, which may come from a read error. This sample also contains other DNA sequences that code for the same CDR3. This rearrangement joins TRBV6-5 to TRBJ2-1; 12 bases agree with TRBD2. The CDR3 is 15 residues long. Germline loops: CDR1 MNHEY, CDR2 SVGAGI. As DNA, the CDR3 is TGCGCCAGCAGTCCAACTAGCGGGGGGCGCAATGAGCAGTTCTTC. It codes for CASSPTSGGRNEQFF.